Sequencing of this TCR beta chain was carried out in a study of beta chain features in type 1 diabetes. General study results and limits: People with Type 1 diabetes carried modestly yet significantly shorter TCRB CDR3s in all four CD4+ subsets.

V was clipped by 1 base and J by 7 bases, with 8 bases between them. The CDR3 sequence is 13 residues long. Germline CDR1 and CDR2: GTSNPN and SVGIG (reference sequence). Comment on this clone: Its specificity is unknown.

The investigators reverse transcribed all of the isolated RNA, so they sequenced expressed TCRB transcripts. The data were produced by immunoSEQ multiplex PCR, yet TCRdb's version contains in-frame clones alone and is incomplete. Seen here are about 150,000 clones, about 12% observed once, and the top ten hold under 1.5%. Sequencing was carried out using central memory CD4+ T cells from blood. This sequence was found in a young man with type 1 diabetes. The chain uses TRBV30 and TRBJ1-6; D ambiguous. In DNA, the CDR3 is TGTGCCTGGAGTGCCTTCGAGAATTCACCCCTCCACTTT. Translating gives CAWSAFENSPLHF.